Listed here is a single T cell receptor (beta chain). What it binds is unknown. This entry is derived from a study of beta chain features in type 1 diabetes. Germline CDR1 is SGHTA and CDR2 is FQGNSA. Losses at the gene ends were 6 bases for V and 5 bases for J; bases not matched to a gene: 9. The CDR3 has 14 amino acids. The study, taken as a whole, reports: People with Type 1 diabetes carried modestly yet significantly shorter TCRB CDR3s in all four CD4+ subsets.

Expressed TCRB transcripts were sequenced, since all the RNA that had been isolated was reverse transcribed. Clones were sequenced by immunoSEQ multiplex PCR, and TCRdb holds only the in-frame ones, with some missing. The sample shows around 130,000 clones, around 10% of them seen only once. V and J are TRBV7-2 and TRBJ1-1; TRBD1 matches 7 bases. This TCR was sampled from a young man with type 1 diabetes. Specimen: central memory CD4+ T cells from blood. DNA for the CDR3: TGTGCCAGCAGTCCCGCAGGGGGTGGGACTGAAGCTTTCTTT. Its protein product is CASSPAGGGTEAFF.